This T cell receptor beta chain was retrieved from a study of T-cell reconstitution after alpha-beta-depleted transplantation in children (dated by TCRdb to about 2016). Background on the whole study: The study quantitatively tracked T-cell immune reconstitution after TCRalphabeta/CD19-depleted allogeneic hematopoietic cell transplantation in children using TCR repertoire profiling. What the work shows at the level of the full study, not this receptor alone: In some patients, the high TCRbeta diversity seen at day 60 was put down to recipient T cells and intrathymic progenitors that had survived conditioning. About two months after transplant, the apparently early recovery of alphabetaT-cell counts reportedly depended on just several hundred clones that had expanded rapidly and came from non-depleted graft cells. The frequencies of hyperexpanded clones fell over the following months, and after one year, T-cell counts and TCRbeta diversity were mostly attributed to newly produced T cells.

The meaning of the sample's treatment or condition label: allogeneic hematopoietic cell transplantation with graft depleted of TCRalphabeta T cells and CD19 B cells. Transplant recipients were children who received TCRalphabeta/CD19-depleted allogeneic hematopoietic cell grafts. The germline V gene (reference sequence) supplies CDR1 DFQATT and CDR2 SNEGSKA. The junction shows trimming of 3 bases on V and 2 bases on J, plus 11 bases between the germline ends. The CDR3 goes from the cysteine to the phenylalanine over 14 residues. This entry keeps only the CDR3 DNA: 42 bases, framed from base 1. Library prep was done by PCR. Sequencing was performed on an Illumina HiSeq 2500. To normalize quantification of the TCRbeta repertoire, the TCR libraries were built with molecular barcoding that relied on unique molecular identifiers. TCRdb took the public reads, trimmed them with fastp at Q25, ran MiXCR for clone calling and kept in-frame beta chains. Rows merge per CDR3 protein into single entries with the most common DNA and genes. This sample holds 780,000 or so distinct CDR3 sequences; under 20% were observed only once. The biggest ten clones account for around 5.3% of the sample.

Points on this clonotype: Its cognate antigen has yet to be identified. The input lacks base qualities; no much larger clone sits a single base away.

This clonotype was sampled from a male patient between 10 and 17 years old who had a stem cell transplant for acute lymphoblastic leukemia, so the T cells may come from the graft donor. The chain couples TRBV20-1 to TRBJ1-5; the D gene is possibly TRBD1, with 5 bases matching. The material was PBMCs, mostly from graft donor cells, obtained 360 days after TCRalphabeta/CD19-depleted stem cell transplant. In nucleotide form, the sequence is TGCAGTGCTAGGCGGGTGGGGCGCAATCAGCCCCAGCATTTT. It translates as CSARRVGRNQPQHF.